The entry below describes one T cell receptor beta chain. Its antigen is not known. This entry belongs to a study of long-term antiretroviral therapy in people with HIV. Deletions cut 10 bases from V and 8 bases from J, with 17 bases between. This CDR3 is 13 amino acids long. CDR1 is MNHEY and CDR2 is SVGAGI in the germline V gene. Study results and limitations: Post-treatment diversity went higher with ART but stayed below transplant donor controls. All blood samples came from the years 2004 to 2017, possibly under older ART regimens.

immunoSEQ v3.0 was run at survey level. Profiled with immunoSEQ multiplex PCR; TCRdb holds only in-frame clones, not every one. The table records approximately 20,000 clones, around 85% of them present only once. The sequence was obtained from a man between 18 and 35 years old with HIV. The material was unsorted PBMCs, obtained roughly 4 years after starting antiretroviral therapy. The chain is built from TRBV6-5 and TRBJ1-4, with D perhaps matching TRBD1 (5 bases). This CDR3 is CATYTGTVEKLFF. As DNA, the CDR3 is TGTGCCACCTACACCGGGACCGTGGAAAAACTGTTTTTT.